The T cell receptor (beta chain) under discussion was sequenced for a study of beta chain features in type 1 diabetes (dated by TCRdb to the late 2010s). Regarding the complete study: Mean age, gender distribution, total cell number and subset yield did not differ between patients and healthy donors. A total of 107,917,701 sorted cells were examined across all samples, and RNA yield correlated strongly with the number of cells per subset. The study compared the TCRB repertoires of sorted circulating CD4+ T cell subsets in recently diagnosed type 1 diabetes patients with those in matched healthy donors. Regulatory and stem cell-like memory subsets were obtained from only 8 patients and about 8 healthy donors, while naive and central memory subsets were obtained from all 28 donors.

The High Capacity cDNA Reverse Transcription Kit was used to reverse transcribe all of the isolated RNA, meaning that expressed TCRB transcripts were what got sequenced. Deep immunoSEQ sequencing was applied to naive, central memory and regulatory T cell samples, giving an average of about 3.8 million total reads per sample. After sorted cells were lysed in RLT buffer, RNA was extracted with DNase-treated RNeasy Micro or Mini kits, with the choice depending on cell number. To prevent cross-contamination, each cell subset was processed individually, whereas patient and healthy donor samples were processed jointly. The immunoSEQ multiplex PCR was used to amplify TCRB sequences from cDNA, generating 87-bp fragments that spanned the CDR3 region. Sequencing of the amplicons was performed on the Illumina HiSeq platform. On the study's bioinformatics: PCR bias was computationally corrected using synthetic template baselines, reads within Hamming distance 2 were collapsed, and singletons that could not be merged were discarded. Reads were aligned against IMGT to assign V, D and J genes, CDR3 length and insertions or deletions at six rearrangement sites. Within each subset, clonotype counts were normalized to sorted cell number, after which true diversity and Gini coefficients were computed with the tcR R package. Repertoire sharing was quantified using the overlap coefficient calculated on TCRB nucleotide sequences. TCRdb limited this immuneACCESS table to in-frame rearrangements with V and J called. A share of clones is missing; checked studies link under half to unresolved V genes, and the rest is unexplained. Clonal size and the V and J genes are those of that table, whereas D and trimming came from the DNA. The sample has 95,000 to 150,000 clones on record, around 17% of them singletons. The ten largest clones take up 2% to 3% of the sample.

As to this clone: It has no known antigen specificity. No much larger clone exists at a distance of one base, and base qualities are not known.

CDR1 and CDR2 (GTSNPN, SVGIG) derive from the germline V gene (reference sequence). The CDR3 runs 15 amino acids, cysteine and phenylalanine included. Just CDR3 DNA is preserved here, 45 bases in frame from base 1. V is clipped by 2 bases and J by 0 bases, and the sequence between their germline boundaries is 12 bases long. Findings and caveats that apply to the study as a whole: The naive, central memory and regulatory TCRB repertoires appeared to resemble one another more closely among patients than among healthy donors. Sequencing cDNA rather than genomic DNA could over-represent highly expressing activated cells, although activation and CD3 levels did not differ between groups. Because small numbers of individuals were included in the HLA sub-analyses, any influence of HLA type on TCRB rearrangement was left unresolved. A moderate but significant shortening of TCRB CDR3 length was observed in type 1 diabetes patients in all four CD4+ subsets. Shorter templates might be favored by PCR, yet because patient and control samples were amplified and corrected together, any such skew would affect both groups equally. At VDJ recombination sites, type 1 diabetes patients had fewer insertions and more deleted nucleotides, which implies abnormalities in thymic rearrangement.

Each donor gave one peripheral blood draw, roughly 0.12 L on average, collected into heparinised tubes. Naive, central memory, regulatory and stem cell-like memory CD4+ T cells were sorted on a BD FACSAria II using a panel including CD45RO, CCR7, CD25, CD127, CD95 and CD27. A purity above 95% was achieved for all sorted populations. PBMCs were isolated right away by Lymphoprep density gradient centrifugation and were stained directly, without culture. To minimize batch effects, samples were stained and sorted in pairs, one healthy donor with one patient per experiment. The clonotype originates from a man in his thirties or forties with type 1 diabetes. The chain was built from TRBV30 and TRBJ2-3, with no reliable assignment of the D segment. The sample comprised central memory CD4+ T cells from blood. The CDR3 sequence is CAWSSWRLSTDTQYF. The DNA reads as follows: TGTGCCTGGAGTTCTTGGCGGCTAAGCACAGATACGCAGTATTTT.